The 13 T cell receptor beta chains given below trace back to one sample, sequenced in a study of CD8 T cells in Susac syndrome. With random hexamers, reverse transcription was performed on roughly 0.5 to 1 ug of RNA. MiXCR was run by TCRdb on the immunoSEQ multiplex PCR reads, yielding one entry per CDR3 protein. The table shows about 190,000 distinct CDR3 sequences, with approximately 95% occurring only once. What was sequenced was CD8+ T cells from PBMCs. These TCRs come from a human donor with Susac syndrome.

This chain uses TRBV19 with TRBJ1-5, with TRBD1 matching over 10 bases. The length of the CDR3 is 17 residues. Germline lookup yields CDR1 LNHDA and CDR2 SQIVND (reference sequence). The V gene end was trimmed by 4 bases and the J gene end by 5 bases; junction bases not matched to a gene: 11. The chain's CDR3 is CASSRAWDRGSDQPQHF. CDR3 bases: TGTGCCAGTAGTAGAGCCTGGGACAGGGGCTCGGATCAGCCCCAGCATTTT. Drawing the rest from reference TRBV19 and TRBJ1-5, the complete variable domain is DGGITQSPKYLFRKEGQNVTLSCEQNLNHDAMYWYRQDPGQGLRLIYYSQIVNDFQKGDIAEGYSVSREKKESFPLTVTSAQKNPTAFYLCASSRAWDRGSDQPQHFGDGTRLSIL.

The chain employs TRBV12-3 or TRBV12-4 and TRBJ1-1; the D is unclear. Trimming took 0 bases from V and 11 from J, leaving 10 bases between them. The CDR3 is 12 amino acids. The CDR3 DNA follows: TGTGCCAGCAGTTTAGCGTATAGCGTGGCTTTCTTT. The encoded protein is CASSLAYSVAFF.

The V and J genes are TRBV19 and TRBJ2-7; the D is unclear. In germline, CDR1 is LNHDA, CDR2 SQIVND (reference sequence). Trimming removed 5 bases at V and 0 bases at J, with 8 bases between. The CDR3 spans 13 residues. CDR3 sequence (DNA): TGTGCCAGTAGTCCCCCCGACTCCTACGAGCAGTACTTC. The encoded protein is CASSPPDSYEQYF.

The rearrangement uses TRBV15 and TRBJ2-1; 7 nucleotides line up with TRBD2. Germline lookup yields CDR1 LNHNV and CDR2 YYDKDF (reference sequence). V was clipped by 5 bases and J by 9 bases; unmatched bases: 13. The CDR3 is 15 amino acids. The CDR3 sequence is CATSGRAPGVSEQFF. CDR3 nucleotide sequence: TGTGCCACCAGCGGGAGGGCTCCGGGCGTCAGTGAGCAGTTCTTC. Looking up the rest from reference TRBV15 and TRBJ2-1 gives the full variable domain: DAMVIQNPRYQVTQFGKPVTLSCSQTLNHNVMYWYQQKSSQAPKLLFHYYDKDFNNEADTPDNFQSRRPNTSFCFLDIRSPGLGDTAMYLCATSGRAPGVSEQFFGPGTRLTVL.

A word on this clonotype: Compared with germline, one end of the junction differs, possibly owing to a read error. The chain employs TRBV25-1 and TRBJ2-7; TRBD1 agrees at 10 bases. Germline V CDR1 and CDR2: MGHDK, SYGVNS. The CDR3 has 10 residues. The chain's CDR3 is CASQLGTGEF. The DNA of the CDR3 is TGTGCCAGTCAACTCGGGACAGGGGAGTTC.

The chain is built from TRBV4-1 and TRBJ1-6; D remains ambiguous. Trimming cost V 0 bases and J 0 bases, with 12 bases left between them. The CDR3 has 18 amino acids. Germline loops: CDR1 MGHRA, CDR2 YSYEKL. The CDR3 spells CASSQDPTRSSYNSPLHF. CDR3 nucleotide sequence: TGCGCCAGCAGCCAAGACCCAACCAGGAGCTCCTATAATTCACCCCTCCACTTT.

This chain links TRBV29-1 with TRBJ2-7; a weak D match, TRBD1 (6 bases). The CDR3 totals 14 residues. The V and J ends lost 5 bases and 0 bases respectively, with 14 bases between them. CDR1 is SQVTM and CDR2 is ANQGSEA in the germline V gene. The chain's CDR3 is CSVYRDESSYEQYF. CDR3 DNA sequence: TGCAGCGTTTACAGGGATGAGAGCTCCTACGAGCAGTACTTC.

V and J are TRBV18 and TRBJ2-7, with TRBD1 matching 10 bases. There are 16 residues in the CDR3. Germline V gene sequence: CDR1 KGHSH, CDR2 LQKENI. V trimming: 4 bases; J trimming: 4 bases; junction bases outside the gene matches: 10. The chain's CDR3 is CASSLQLPGQGYEQYF. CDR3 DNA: TGTGCCAGCTCACTACAACTTCCGGGACAGGGGTACGAGCAGTACTTC. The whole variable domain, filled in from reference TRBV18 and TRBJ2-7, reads NAGVMQNPRHLVRRRGQEARLRCSPMKGHSHVYWYRQLPEEGLKFMVYLQKENIIDESGMPKERFSAEFPKEGPSILRIQQVVRGDSAAYFCASSLQLPGQGYEQYFGPGTRLTVT.

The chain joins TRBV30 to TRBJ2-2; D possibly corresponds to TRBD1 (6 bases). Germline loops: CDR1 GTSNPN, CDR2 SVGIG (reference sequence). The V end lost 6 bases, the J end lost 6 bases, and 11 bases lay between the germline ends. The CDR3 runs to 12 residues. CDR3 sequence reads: CACKQGAGELFF. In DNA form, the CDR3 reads TGTGCCTGTAAACAGGGCGCCGGGGAGCTGTTTTTT.

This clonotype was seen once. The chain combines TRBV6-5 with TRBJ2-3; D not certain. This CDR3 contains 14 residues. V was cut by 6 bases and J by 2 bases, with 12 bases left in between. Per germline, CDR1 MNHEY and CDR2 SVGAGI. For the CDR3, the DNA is TGTGCCAGCAGCCCTATAGAAAACACAGATACGCAGTATTTT. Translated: CASSPIENTDTQYF.

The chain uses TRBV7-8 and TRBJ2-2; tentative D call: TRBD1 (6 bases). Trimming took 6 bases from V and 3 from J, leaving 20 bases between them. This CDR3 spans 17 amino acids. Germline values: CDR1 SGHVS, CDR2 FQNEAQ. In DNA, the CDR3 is TGTGCCAGCAGTCATTCGGGACAACTCGAGGACACCGGGGAGCTGTTTTTT. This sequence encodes CASSHSGQLEDTGELFF.

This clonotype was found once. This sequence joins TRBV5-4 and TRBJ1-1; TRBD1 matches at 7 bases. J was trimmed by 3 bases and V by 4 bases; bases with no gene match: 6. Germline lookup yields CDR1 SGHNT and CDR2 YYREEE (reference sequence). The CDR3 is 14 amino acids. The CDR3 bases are TGTGCCAGCAGCACGGGACAGACCGACACTGAAGCTTTCTTT. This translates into CASSTGQTDTEAFF. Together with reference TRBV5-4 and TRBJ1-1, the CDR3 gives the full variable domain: ETGVTQSPTHLIKTRGQQVTLRCSSQSGHNTVSWYQQALGQGPQFIFQYYREEENGRGNFPPRFSGLQFPNYSSELNVNALELDDSALYLCASSTGQTDTEAFFGQGTRLTVV.

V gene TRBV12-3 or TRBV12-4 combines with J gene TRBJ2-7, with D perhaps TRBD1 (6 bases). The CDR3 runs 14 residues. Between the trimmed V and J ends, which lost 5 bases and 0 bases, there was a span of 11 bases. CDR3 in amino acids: CASSPADSSYEQYF. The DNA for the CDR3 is TGTGCCAGCAGTCCCGCGGACAGCTCCTACGAGCAGTACTTC.